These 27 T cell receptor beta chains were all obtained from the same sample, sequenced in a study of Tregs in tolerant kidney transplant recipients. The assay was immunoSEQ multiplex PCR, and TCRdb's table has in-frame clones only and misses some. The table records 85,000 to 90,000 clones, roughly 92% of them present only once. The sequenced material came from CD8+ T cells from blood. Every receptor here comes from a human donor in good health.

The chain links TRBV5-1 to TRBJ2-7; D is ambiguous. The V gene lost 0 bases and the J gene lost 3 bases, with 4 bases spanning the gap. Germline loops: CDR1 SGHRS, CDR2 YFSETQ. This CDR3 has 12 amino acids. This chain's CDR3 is CASSLGGYEQYF. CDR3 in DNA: TGCGCCAGCAGCTTGGGGGGCTACGAGCAGTACTTC.

CDR3 region: CASPLGDRGRGLHEQYF. CDR3 nucleotides: TGTGCCAGCCCGTTAGGGGACAGGGGGCGCGGGTTGCACGAGCAGTACTTC. The chain carries TRBV6-4 and TRBJ2-7; the match to TRBD1 covers 12 bases. There are 17 residues in the CDR3. The trim removed 8 bases at V and 5 bases at J, leaving 16 bases unmatched. The V gene's germline CDR1 is MRHNA and CDR2 SNTAGT.

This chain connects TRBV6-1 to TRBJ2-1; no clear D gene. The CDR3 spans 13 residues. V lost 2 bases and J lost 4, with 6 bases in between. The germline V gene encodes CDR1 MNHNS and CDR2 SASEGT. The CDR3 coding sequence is TGTGCCAGCAGTGAAATGGAATACAATGAGCAGTTCTTC. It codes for CASSEMEYNEQFF.

CDR3 sequence (DNA): TGTGCCAGCAGCTTAGGGACCGTCCATGAGCAGTTCTTC. It encodes CASSLGTVHEQFF. The chain recombines TRBV11-3 with TRBJ2-1, with unresolved D. The V gene lost 1 base and the J gene lost 8 bases, with 9 bases spanning the gap. CDR3 length: 13 residues. Germline loops: CDR1 SGHNT, CDR2 YENEEA. Combining the CDR3 with reference TRBV11-3 and TRBJ2-1 gives the whole variable domain EAGVVQSPRYKIIEKKQPVAFWCNPISGHNTLYWYLQNLGQGPELLIRYENEEAVDDSQLPKDRFSAERLKGVDSTLKIQPAELGDSAVYLCASSLGTVHEQFFGPGTRLTVL.

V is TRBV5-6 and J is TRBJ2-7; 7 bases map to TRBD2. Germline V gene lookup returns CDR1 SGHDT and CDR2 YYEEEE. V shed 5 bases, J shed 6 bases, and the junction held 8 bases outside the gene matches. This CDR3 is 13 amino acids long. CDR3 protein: CASRPPGGGEQYF. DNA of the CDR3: TGTGCCAGCAGACCCCCTGGGGGGGGCGAGCAGTACTTC. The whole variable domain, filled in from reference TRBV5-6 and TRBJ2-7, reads DAGVTQSPTHLIKTRGQQVTLRCSPKSGHDTVSWYQQALGQGPQFIFQYYEEEERQRGNFPDRFSGHQFPNYSSELNVNALLLGDSALYLCASRPPGGGEQYFGPGTRLTVT.

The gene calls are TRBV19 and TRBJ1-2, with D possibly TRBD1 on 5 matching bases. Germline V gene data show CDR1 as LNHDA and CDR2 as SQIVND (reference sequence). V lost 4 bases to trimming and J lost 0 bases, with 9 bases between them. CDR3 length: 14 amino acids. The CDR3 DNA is TGTGCCAGTAGTACTTCCAGGGCTAACTATGGCTACACCTTC. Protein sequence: CASSTSRANYGYTF.

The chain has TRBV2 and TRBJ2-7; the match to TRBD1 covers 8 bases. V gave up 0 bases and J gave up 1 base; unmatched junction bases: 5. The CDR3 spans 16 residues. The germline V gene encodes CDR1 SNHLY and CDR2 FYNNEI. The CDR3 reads CASSEADRAPSYEQYF. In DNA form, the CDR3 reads TGTGCCAGCAGTGAAGCGGACAGGGCCCCTTCCTACGAGCAGTACTTC.

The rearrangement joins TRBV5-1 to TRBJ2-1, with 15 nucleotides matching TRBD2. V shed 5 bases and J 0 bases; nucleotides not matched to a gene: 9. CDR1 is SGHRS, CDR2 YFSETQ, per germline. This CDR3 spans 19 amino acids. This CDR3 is CASRWTSGRALSSYNEQFF. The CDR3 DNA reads TGCGCCAGCAGGTGGACTAGCGGGAGGGCCTTATCCTCCTACAATGAGCAGTTCTTC.

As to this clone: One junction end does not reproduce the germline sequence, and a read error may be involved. The DNA of the CDR3 is TGTGCTAGCAGCGCGGGACAGGATTACGAGCAGTACTTC. Translation: CASSAGQDYEQYF. The chain links TRBV7-7 to TRBJ2-7; 8 nucleotides align to TRBD1. CDR3 length equals 13 residues. From germline, CDR1 is SSHAT and CDR2 FNYEAQ (reference sequence).

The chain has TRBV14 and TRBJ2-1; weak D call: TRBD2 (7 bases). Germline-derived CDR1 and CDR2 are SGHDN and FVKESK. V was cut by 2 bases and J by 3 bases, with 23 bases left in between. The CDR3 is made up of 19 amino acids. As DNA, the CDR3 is TGTGCCAGCAGCCAATCCCCTTATTTGGCGGGGGCCCTCTACAATGAGCAGTTCTTC. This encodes CASSQSPYLAGALYNEQFF.

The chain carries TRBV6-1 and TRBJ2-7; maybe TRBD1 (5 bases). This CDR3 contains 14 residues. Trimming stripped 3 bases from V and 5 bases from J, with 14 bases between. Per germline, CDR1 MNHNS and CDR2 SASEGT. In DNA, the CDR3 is TGTGCCAGCAGTGAGGCCCAGGGCGGCAACGAGCAGTACTTC. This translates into CASSEAQGGNEQYF.

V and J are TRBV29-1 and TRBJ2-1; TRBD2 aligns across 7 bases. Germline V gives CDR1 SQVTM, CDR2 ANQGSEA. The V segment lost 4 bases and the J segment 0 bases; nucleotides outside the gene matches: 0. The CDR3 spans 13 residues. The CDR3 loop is CSVGGGSYNEQFF. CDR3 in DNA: TGCAGCGTTGGGGGGGGCTCCTACAATGAGCAGTTCTTC.

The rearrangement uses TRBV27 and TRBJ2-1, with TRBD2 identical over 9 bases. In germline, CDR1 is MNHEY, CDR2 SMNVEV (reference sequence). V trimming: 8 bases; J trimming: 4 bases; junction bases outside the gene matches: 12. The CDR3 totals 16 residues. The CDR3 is CASGFHLSGSYNEQFF. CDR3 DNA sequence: TGTGCCAGCGGATTCCATCTTAGCGGGAGTTACAATGAGCAGTTCTTC.

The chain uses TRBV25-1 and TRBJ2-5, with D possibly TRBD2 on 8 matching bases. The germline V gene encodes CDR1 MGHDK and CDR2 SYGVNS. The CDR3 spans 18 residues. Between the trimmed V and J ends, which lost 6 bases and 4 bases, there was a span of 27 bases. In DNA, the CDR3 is TGTGCCAGCAGCCGGGAGGGACAGAGGGGTGTAAGGCGAGAGACCCAGTACTTC. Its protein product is CASSREGQRGVRRETQYF.

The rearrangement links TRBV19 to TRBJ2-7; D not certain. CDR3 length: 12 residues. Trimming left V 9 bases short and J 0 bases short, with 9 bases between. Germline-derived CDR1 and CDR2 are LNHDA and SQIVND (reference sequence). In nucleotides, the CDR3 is TGTGCCAGCCTGTCGGCCTCCTACGAGCAGTACTTC. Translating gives CASLSASYEQYF.

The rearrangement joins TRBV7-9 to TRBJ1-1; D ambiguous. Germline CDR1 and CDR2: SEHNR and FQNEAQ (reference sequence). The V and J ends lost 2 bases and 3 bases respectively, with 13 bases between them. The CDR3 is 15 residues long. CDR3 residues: CASSLWEGRDTEAFF. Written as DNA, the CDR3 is TGTGCCAGCAGCTTATGGGAGGGTAGGGACACTGAAGCTTTCTTT.

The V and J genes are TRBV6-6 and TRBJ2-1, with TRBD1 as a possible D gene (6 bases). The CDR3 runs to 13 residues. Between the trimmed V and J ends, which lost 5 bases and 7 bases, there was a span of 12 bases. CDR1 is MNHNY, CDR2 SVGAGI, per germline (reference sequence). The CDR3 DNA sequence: TGTGCCAGCAGTGGGCAGGGGTGGAATGAGCAGTTCTTC. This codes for CASSGQGWNEQFF.

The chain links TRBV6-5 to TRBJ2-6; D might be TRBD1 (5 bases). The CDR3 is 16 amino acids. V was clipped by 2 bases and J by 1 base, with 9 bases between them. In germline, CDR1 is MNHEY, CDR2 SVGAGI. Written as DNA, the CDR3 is TGTGCCAGCAGTTACGCAGGGCAATCTGGGGCCAACGTCCTGACTTTC. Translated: CASSYAGQSGANVLTF.

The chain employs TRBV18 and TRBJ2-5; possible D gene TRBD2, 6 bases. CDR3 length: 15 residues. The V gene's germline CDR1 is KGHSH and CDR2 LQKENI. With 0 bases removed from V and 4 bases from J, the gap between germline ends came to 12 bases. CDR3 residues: CASSPPQEGGETQYF. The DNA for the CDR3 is TGTGCCAGCTCACCACCACAGGAGGGAGGAGAGACCCAGTACTTC. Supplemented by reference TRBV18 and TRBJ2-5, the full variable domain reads NAGVMQNPRHLVRRRGQEARLRCSPMKGHSHVYWYRQLPEEGLKFMVYLQKENIIDESGMPKERFSAEFPKEGPSILRIQQVVRGDSAAYFCASSPPQEGGETQYFGPGTRLLVL.

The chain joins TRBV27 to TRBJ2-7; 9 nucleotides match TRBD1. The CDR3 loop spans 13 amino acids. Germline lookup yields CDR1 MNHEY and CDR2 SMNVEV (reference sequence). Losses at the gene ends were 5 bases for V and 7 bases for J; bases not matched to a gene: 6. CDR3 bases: TGTGCCAGCAGTCCCGGGACAGGGTATGAGCAGTACTTC. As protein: CASSPGTGYEQYF.

CDR3 DNA: TGTGCCAGCAGCTTAGAGGGGCGGGCGGAACGTAGCGCTTTCTTT. It specifies CASSLEGRAERSAFF. The rearrangement uses TRBV7-9 and TRBJ1-1, with a tentative D call TRBD1 (5 bases). The CDR3 extends over 15 amino acids. V gave up 1 base and J gave up 11 bases, with 20 bases separating them. Germline lookup yields CDR1 SEHNR and CDR2 FQNEAQ (reference sequence).

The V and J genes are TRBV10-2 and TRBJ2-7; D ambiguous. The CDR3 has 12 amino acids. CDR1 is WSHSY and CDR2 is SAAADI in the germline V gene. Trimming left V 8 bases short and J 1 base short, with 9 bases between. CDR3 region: CASSVGSYEQYF. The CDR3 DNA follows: TGCGCCAGCTCGGTCGGATCCTACGAGCAGTACTTC.

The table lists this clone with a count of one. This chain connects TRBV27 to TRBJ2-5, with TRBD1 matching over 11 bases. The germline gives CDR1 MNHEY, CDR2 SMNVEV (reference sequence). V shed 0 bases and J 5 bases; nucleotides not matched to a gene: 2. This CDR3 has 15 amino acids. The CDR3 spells CASSLSGDRGETQYF. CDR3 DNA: TGTGCCAGCAGTTTATCGGGGGACAGGGGGGAGACCCAGTACTTC.

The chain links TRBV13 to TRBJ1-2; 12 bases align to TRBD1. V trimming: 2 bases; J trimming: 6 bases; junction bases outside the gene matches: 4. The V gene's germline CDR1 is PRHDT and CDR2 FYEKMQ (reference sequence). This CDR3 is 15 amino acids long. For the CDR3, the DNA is TGTGCCAGCAGCTTAAGGGGACAGGGGGCTCATGGCTACACCTTC. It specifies CASSLRGQGAHGYTF.

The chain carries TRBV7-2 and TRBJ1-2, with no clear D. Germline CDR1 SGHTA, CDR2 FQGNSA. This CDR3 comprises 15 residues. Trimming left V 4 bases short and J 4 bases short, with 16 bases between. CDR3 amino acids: CASSSRPDGFYGYTF. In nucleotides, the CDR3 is TGTGCCAGCAGCTCCCGGCCGGACGGCTTCTATGGCTACACCTTC.

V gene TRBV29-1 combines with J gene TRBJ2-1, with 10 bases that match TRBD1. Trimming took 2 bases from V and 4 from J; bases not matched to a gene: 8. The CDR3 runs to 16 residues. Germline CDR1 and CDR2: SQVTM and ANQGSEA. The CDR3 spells CSVEITTGGEYNEQFF. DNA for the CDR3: TGCAGCGTTGAAATAACGACAGGGGGCGAGTACAATGAGCAGTTCTTC.

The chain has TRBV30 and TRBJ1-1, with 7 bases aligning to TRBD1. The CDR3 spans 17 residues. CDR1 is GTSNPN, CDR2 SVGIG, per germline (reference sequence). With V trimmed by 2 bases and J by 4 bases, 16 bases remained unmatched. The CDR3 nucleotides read TGTGCCTGGAGTAGTGCGGACAGGACCTTCAGGGGCACTGAAGCTTTCTTT. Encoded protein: CAWSSADRTFRGTEAFF.